Below, 19 T cell receptor beta chains from the same sample are listed, as sequenced in a study of blood T cell repertoires in COVID-19. The assay was immunoSEQ multiplex PCR, and TCRdb's table has in-frame clones only and misses some. The profile shows 200,000 or so clones, approximately 86% of them singletons. What was sequenced was peripheral blood. These receptor sequences come from a man aged 60-69 years with COVID-19, enrolled during active disease.

The rearrangement links TRBV4-1 to TRBJ2-1; D gene ambiguous. CDR1 is MGHRA, CDR2 YSYEKL, per germline. Trimming stripped 1 base from V and 0 bases from J, with 7 bases between. The CDR3 extends over 15 amino acids. The CDR3 is CASSQVENSYNEQFF. In DNA form, the CDR3 reads TGCGCCAGCAGCCAAGTGGAGAACTCCTACAATGAGCAGTTCTTC.

CDR3 sequence: CASSPDRGGYEQYF. CDR3 nucleotide sequence: TGTGCCAGCAGCCCCGACAGGGGTGGCTACGAGCAGTACTTC. This chain uses TRBV6-5 with TRBJ2-7; 8 bases fit TRBD1. The CDR3 extends over 14 amino acids. The germline CDR1 and CDR2 sequences are MNHEY and SVGAGI. With 6 bases clipped from V and 3 bases from J, the junction kept 7 bases outside the gene matches.

The chain uses TRBV2 and TRBJ1-2; no reliable D call. Germline V gene lookup returns CDR1 SNHLY and CDR2 FYNNEI. The germline V and J ends were trimmed by 4 bases and 5 bases, with 11 bases remaining between them. The CDR3 contains 13 residues. CDR3 nucleotide sequence: TGTGCCAGCAGTGGTACGGTGGTATATGGCTACACCTTC. Protein: CASSGTVVYGYTF.

The genes are TRBV2 and TRBJ2-5; TRBD2 agrees at 7 bases. The CDR3 runs 14 residues. Germline V lookup: CDR1 SNHLY, CDR2 FYNNEI. V shed 11 bases, J shed 0 bases, and the junction held 9 bases outside the gene matches. CDR3 in DNA: TGTGCCGGCCGAGCGGGACCCAACCAAGAGACCCAGTACTTC. It specifies CAGRAGPNQETQYF. Full variable domain (rest looked up from reference TRBV2 and TRBJ2-5): EPEVTQTPSHQVTQMGQEVILRCVPISNHLYFYWYRQILGQKVEFLVSFYNNEISEKSEIFDDQFSVERPDGSNFTLKIRSTKLEDSAMYFCAGRAGPNQETQYFGPGTRLLVL.

The V call is TRBV7-9, the J call TRBJ2-5, with 10 bases matching TRBD2. V dropped 7 bases and J dropped 5; count of bases not matched to a gene: 10. Germline V gene data show CDR1 as SEHNR and CDR2 as FQNEAQ (reference sequence). This CDR3 is built from 15 residues. CDR3 sequence: CASIPGASGSETQYF. The CDR3 DNA reads TGTGCCAGCATACCGGGGGCTAGCGGGAGTGAGACCCAGTACTTC.

The gene calls are TRBV18 and TRBJ2-7; D perhaps matches TRBD2 (6 bases). The germline CDR1 and CDR2 sequences are KGHSH and LQKENI. This CDR3 spans 14 amino acids. V was trimmed by 3 bases and J by 1 base, leaving 10 bases between them. The CDR3, as DNA: TGTGCCAGCTCACCCGGGGGAGGTTCCTACGAGCAGTACTTC. This codes for CASSPGGGSYEQYF.

This sequence joins TRBV7-3 and TRBJ2-1, with 7 bases lining up with TRBD1. The CDR3 extends over 19 amino acids. Germline CDR1 reads SGHTA; CDR2 reads FQGTGA. V lost 4 bases and J lost 8; bases outside the gene matches: 23. The CDR3 region is CASSSSSRHRGFSDDEQFF. The DNA for the CDR3 is TGTGCCAGCAGCTCGTCTTCGCGTCACAGGGGTTTCAGCGACGATGAGCAGTTCTTC.

The chain uses TRBV7-2 and TRBJ1-1; weak D call: TRBD1 (6 bases). CDR3 length: 14 amino acids. Between the trimmed V and J ends, which lost 6 bases and 4 bases, there was a span of 15 bases. Germline V gene sequence: CDR1 SGHTA, CDR2 FQGNSA. The CDR3 sequence: CASSSHREGTEAFF. The CDR3 DNA reads TGTGCCAGCAGTTCCCACAGGGAGGGCACTGAAGCTTTCTTT.

This clone is a singleton in its sample. The genes are TRBV13 and TRBJ2-7, with 11 bases matching TRBD2. J was trimmed by 2 bases and V by 4 bases; bases with no gene match: 4. From germline, CDR1 is PRHDT and CDR2 FYEKMQ (reference sequence). The CDR3 contains 15 residues. The CDR3: CASSSSSGRTYEQYF. CDR3 coding DNA: TGTGCCAGCAGCTCTTCTAGCGGGAGGACCTACGAGCAGTACTTC.

The CDR3 is CASSRTGIYGYTF. DNA of the CDR3: TGTGCCAGCAGCCGTACGGGGATCTATGGCTACACCTTC. The chain carries TRBV7-9 and TRBJ1-2, with D unresolved. The CDR3 has 13 residues. Per germline, CDR1 SEHNR and CDR2 FQNEAQ (reference sequence). V lost 5 bases and J 4 bases, leaving 11 bases between the germline ends.

J is TRBJ2-1 and V is TRBV7-9, with D possibly being TRBD2 (6 bases). Trimming took off 6 bases at V and 7 bases at J, with 10 bases between the two ends. Germline values: CDR1 SEHNR, CDR2 FQNEAQ (reference sequence). The CDR3 is 12 residues long. CDR3 in amino acids: CASRTSGNEQFF. The DNA of the CDR3 is TGTGCCAGCAGGACTAGTGGTAATGAGCAGTTCTTC.

V and J are TRBV7-2 and TRBJ2-7; 7 bases fit TRBD1. Germline trimming cut 5 bases from V and 3 bases from J; bases unmatched to any gene: 7. The germline CDR1 and CDR2 sequences are SGHTA and FQGNSA. CDR3 length equals 14 residues. The CDR3 spells CASSVRDRHYEQYF. The CDR3 DNA sequence: TGTGCCAGCAGCGTCCGGGACAGACACTACGAGCAGTACTTC.

The chain links TRBV3-1 (or the pseudogene TRBV3-2) to TRBJ2-1; D gene uncertain. Germline V gives CDR1 LGHDT, CDR2 YNNKEL (reference sequence). With 0 bases removed from V and 7 bases from J, the gap between germline ends came to 7 bases. There are 13 residues in the CDR3. This CDR3 is CASSQELGNEQFF. The CDR3 nucleotides read TGTGCCAGCAGCCAAGAGCTAGGTAATGAGCAGTTCTTC.

This sequence joins TRBV19 and TRBJ1-6; TRBD1 aligns across 7 bases. V trimming: 1 base; J trimming: 7 bases; junction bases outside the gene matches: 4. Germline CDR1 and CDR2: LNHDA and SQIVND (reference sequence). The CDR3 runs 15 residues. The CDR3 DNA reads TGTGCCAGTAGTATAGGGGACAGAAAAAATTCACCCCTCCACTTT. The encoded protein is CASSIGDRKNSPLHF.

The chain joins TRBV5-1 to TRBJ1-5, with D tentatively TRBD1 (6 bases). The V end was cut by 4 bases, the J end by 1 base, with 12 bases between. From germline, CDR1 is SGHRS and CDR2 YFSETQ. The CDR3 loop spans 15 amino acids. The CDR3 nucleotides read TGCGCCAGCAGCCAGGAGGGGGGGAGCAATCAGCCCCAGCATTTT. Translation: CASSQEGGSNQPQHF.

The chain carries TRBV5-1 and TRBJ1-1; D is perhaps TRBD1 (5 bases). CDR3 length: 18 residues. Germline CDR1 is SGHRS and CDR2 is YFSETQ. Trimming stripped 1 base from V and 1 base from J, with 20 bases between. The CDR3, as DNA: TGCGCCAGCAGCTTGTACAGCCGGACATTTAGAGGGAACACTGAAGCTTTCTTT. Protein: CASSLYSRTFRGNTEAFF.

This clone has a single count. J is TRBJ1-2 and V is TRBV19; possible D gene TRBD1, 5 bases. Germline V lookup: CDR1 LNHDA, CDR2 SQIVND (reference sequence). This CDR3 has 15 amino acids. Trimming shortened V by 0 bases and J by 8 bases, and 16 bases separated the two germline ends. The CDR3 protein is CASSIEGVLLGGYTF. DNA of the CDR3: TGTGCCAGTAGTATAGAAGGGGTTCTCCTAGGAGGCTACACCTTC. The whole variable domain, remainder taken from reference TRBV19 and TRBJ1-2, is DGGITQSPKYLFRKEGQNVTLSCEQNLNHDAMYWYRQDPGQGLRLIYYSQIVNDFQKGDIAEGYSVSREKKESFPLTVTSAQKNPTAFYLCASSIEGVLLGGYTFGSGTRLTVV.

The chain employs TRBV11-2 and TRBJ1-2; the match to TRBD1 covers 12 bases. The CDR3 sequence is 16 residues long. V lost 0 bases and J lost 7; bases outside the gene matches: 6. CDR1 is SGHAT, CDR2 FQNNGV, per germline. In nucleotides, the CDR3 is TGTGCCAGCAGCTTAGAAATGGGACAGGGGGCAAGTGGCTACACCTTC. As protein: CASSLEMGQGASGYTF.

This clone was recorded once. V gene TRBV5-6 combines with J gene TRBJ1-4; D is undetermined. Germline CDR1 is SGHDT and CDR2 is YYEEEE. There are 16 residues in the CDR3. The germline V and J ends were trimmed by 4 bases and 3 bases, with 16 bases remaining between them. In nucleotides, the CDR3 is TGTGCCAGCAGCCGCTTAGCACGAGAGTCTAATGAAAAACTGTTTTTT. It is translated as CASSRLARESNEKLFF.